Listed below are T cell receptor beta chains from one sample, sequenced in a study of shared clonotypes between healthy human individuals. Some clones are missing from TCRdb's copy, which holds only in-frame ones; the method was immunoSEQ multiplex PCR. The table lists about 1.5 million clones, 98% of them singletons. Sequenced sample: naive CD4+ T cells sorted from blood. Receptor source: a man in his thirties or forties in good health. CDR3s include the opening cysteine and the closing phenylalanine or tryptophan. The D gene is left open where the match is weak. Clone size appears in some rows only: once, few, many, or a class for an expanded clone.

j_call: TRBJ2-1
cdr3_length: 17
d_call: TRBD2
v_call: TRBV10-3
clone_size: NA
cdr3_nt: TGTGCCATCAGTGAGTCAGGTAGCGGGAGGGCCCTGAATGAGCAGTTCTTC
cdr3_aa: CAISESGSGRALNEQFF

j_call: TRBJ1-5
cdr3_length: 13
d_call: NA
v_call: TRBV6-1
clone_size: NA
cdr3_nt: TGTGCCAGCAGTGAAGACACCTATCAGCCCCAGCATTTT
cdr3_aa: CASSEDTYQPQHF

j_call: TRBJ2-3
cdr3_length: 15
d_call: TRBD2
v_call: TRBV6-5
clone_size: NA
cdr3_nt: TGTGCCAGCAGTTACCTAGGGACTACCACAGATACGCAGTATTTT
cdr3_aa: CASSYLGTTTDTQYF

j_call: TRBJ2-7
cdr3_length: 13
d_call: TRBD1
v_call: TRBV25-1
clone_size: NA
cdr3_nt: TGTGCCAGCAAGCAGGGGGCGCGATACGAGCAGTACTTC
cdr3_aa: CASKQGARYEQYF

j_call: TRBJ2-1
cdr3_length: 17
d_call: TRBD2
v_call: TRBV7-3
clone_size: NA
cdr3_nt: TGTGCCAGCAGCTACGCAGCGGGAGGGCACTCCTACAATGAGCAGTTCTTC
cdr3_aa: CASSYAAGGHSYNEQFF

j_call: TRBJ1-4
cdr3_length: 15
d_call: NA
v_call: TRBV28
clone_size: NA
cdr3_nt: TGTGCCAGCAGCTCCGGGACATTGTATCGTGAAAAACTGTTTTTT
cdr3_aa: CASSSGTLYREKLFF

j_call: TRBJ2-7
cdr3_length: 13
d_call: NA
v_call: TRBV6-1
clone_size: NA
cdr3_nt: TGTGCCAGCAGTGAAACAAGAGGCTACGAGCAGTACTTC
cdr3_aa: CASSETRGYEQYF

j_call: TRBJ2-5
cdr3_length: 13
d_call: NA
v_call: TRBV15
clone_size: NA
cdr3_nt: TGTGCCACCAGCTCAGGGGGGCGAGAGACCCAGTACTTC
cdr3_aa: CATSSGGRETQYF

j_call: TRBJ2-7
cdr3_length: 16
d_call: NA
v_call: TRBV7-9
clone_size: NA
cdr3_nt: TGTGCCAGCAGCTCAATCTCCGGGATATTCTTCTACGAGCAGTACTTC
cdr3_aa: CASSSISGIFFYEQYF

j_call: TRBJ2-2
cdr3_length: 11
d_call: NA
v_call: TRBV28
clone_size: once
cdr3_nt: TGTGCCAGCAGTTTCCCCGGGGAGCTGTTTTTT
cdr3_aa: CASSFPGELFF

j_call: TRBJ2-3
cdr3_length: 18
d_call: NA
v_call: TRBV4-3
clone_size: NA
cdr3_nt: TGCGCCAGCAGCCGGGGGGCAGGGCGAGGTTCGGGCACAGATACGCAGTATTTT
cdr3_aa: CASSRGAGRGSGTDTQYF

j_call: TRBJ1-1
cdr3_length: 14
d_call: NA
v_call: TRBV18
clone_size: NA
cdr3_nt: TGTGCCAGCTCACCAGGGGGGGCGACAACTGAAGCTTTCTTT
cdr3_aa: CASSPGGATTEAFF

j_call: TRBJ2-1
cdr3_length: 11
d_call: TRBD1
v_call: TRBV29-1
clone_size: NA
cdr3_nt: TGCAGCGTTGACAGGGGACAGGGCCAGTTCTTC
cdr3_aa: CSVDRGQGQFF

j_call: TRBJ2-3
cdr3_length: 15
d_call: NA
v_call: TRBV5-1
clone_size: NA
cdr3_nt: TGCGCCAGCAGCCCAGGGGACCTAATTACAGATACGCAGTATTTT
cdr3_aa: CASSPGDLITDTQYF

j_call: TRBJ2-1
cdr3_length: 11
d_call: NA
v_call: TRBV2
clone_size: once
cdr3_nt: TGTGCCAGCAGTGAATCGAATGAGCAGTTCTTC
cdr3_aa: CASSESNEQFF

j_call: TRBJ2-5
cdr3_length: 16
d_call: NA
v_call: TRBV7-9
clone_size: NA
cdr3_nt: TGTGCCGCCACCGGATGGCGTGGGAGGCCCCAAGAGACCCAGTACTTC
cdr3_aa: CAATGWRGRPQETQYF

j_call: TRBJ2-2
cdr3_length: 15
d_call: NA
v_call: TRBV7-9
clone_size: NA
cdr3_nt: TGTGCCAGCAGCTTAGGGTCGGGACGGACCGGGGAGCTGTTTTTT
cdr3_aa: CASSLGSGRTGELFF

j_call: TRBJ1-5
cdr3_length: 13
d_call: NA
v_call: TRBV28
clone_size: once
cdr3_nt: TGTGCCAGCAATAACGACGCGTATCAGCCCCAGCATTTT
cdr3_aa: CASNNDAYQPQHF

j_call: TRBJ1-2
cdr3_length: 15
d_call: NA
v_call: TRBV4-3
clone_size: NA
cdr3_nt: TGCGCCAGCAGCCAAGAGTTTGGACCTAACTATGGCTACACCTTC
cdr3_aa: CASSQEFGPNYGYTF

j_call: TRBJ2-5
cdr3_length: 16
d_call: NA
v_call: TRBV11-2
clone_size: NA
cdr3_nt: TGTGCCAGCAGCTCCTCGGGAGTAGCCCTCCAAGAGACCCAGTACTTC
cdr3_aa: CASSSSGVALQETQYF

j_call: TRBJ2-1
cdr3_length: 14
d_call: NA
v_call: TRBV7-9
clone_size: NA
cdr3_nt: TGTGCCAGCAGCTTAGGGGGTGGTTCGGATGAGCAGTTCTTC
cdr3_aa: CASSLGGGSDEQFF

j_call: TRBJ2-7
cdr3_length: 15
d_call: TRBD1
v_call: TRBV5-1
clone_size: NA
cdr3_nt: TGCGCCAGCAGCTTGGACAGGGGCCCCTCCTACGAGCAGTACTTC
cdr3_aa: CASSLDRGPSYEQYF